A single TCR beta chain is shown here with its context. Its antigen is as yet unknown. There are 14 residues in the CDR3. The V end was cut by 8 bases, the J end by 5 bases, with 15 bases between. The germline V gene has CDR1 LNHNV and CDR2 YYDKDF (reference sequence). This specimen comes from a study of cytomegalovirus exposure and HLA in healthy donors. Overall study: Some 91 million unique TCRs from HLA-typed donors were held in an early release of data. Study-level points and caveats: The authors confirmed in vitro that a few CMV-associated chains were specific for CMV antigens. In presence/absence analyses, roughly uniform sequencing depth across donors was assumed.

Researchers ran the PCR with 60 Vbeta and 13 Jbeta primers. Clones were sequenced by immunoSEQ multiplex PCR, and TCRdb holds only the in-frame ones, with some missing. The sample consists of approximately 150,000 clones, 65% to 80% of them appearing once. Sequenced: PBMCs. The J gene is TRBJ2-2, the V gene TRBV15; maybe TRBD1 (6 bases). This clonotype was obtained from a woman under 40 in good health and CMV-seronegative. The CDR3 is CATRGAQGTGELFF. The CDR3, as DNA: TGTGCCACCCGCGGCGCGCAGGGGACCGGGGAGCTGTTTTTT.